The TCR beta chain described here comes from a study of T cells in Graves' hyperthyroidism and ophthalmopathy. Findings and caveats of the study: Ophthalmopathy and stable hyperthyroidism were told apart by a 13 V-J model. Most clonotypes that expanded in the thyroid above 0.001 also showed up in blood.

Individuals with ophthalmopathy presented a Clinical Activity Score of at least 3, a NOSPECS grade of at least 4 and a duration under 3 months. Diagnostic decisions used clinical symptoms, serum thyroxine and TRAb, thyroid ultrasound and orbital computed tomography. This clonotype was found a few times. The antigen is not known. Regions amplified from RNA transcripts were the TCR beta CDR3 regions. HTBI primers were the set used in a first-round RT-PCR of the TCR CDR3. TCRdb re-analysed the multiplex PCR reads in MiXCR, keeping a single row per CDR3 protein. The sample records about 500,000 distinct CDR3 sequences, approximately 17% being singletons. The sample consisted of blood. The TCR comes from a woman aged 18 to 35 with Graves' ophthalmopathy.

CDR3 in amino acids: CASSSRRVDSSHLYYGYTF. Written as DNA, the CDR3 is TGTGCCAGCAGCTCCCGCCGTGTCGACAGCTCCCATCTTTACTATGGCTACACCTTC. This chain connects TRBV7-2 to TRBJ1-2, with D possibly being TRBD1 (5 bases). The CDR3 runs to 19 residues. Germline V CDR1 and CDR2: SGHTA, FQGNSA. Deletions cut 4 bases from V and 3 bases from J, with 27 bases between.